This is a list of T cell receptor beta chains from one sample in a study of T-cell memory formation after mild COVID-19. TCRdb recomputed calls from the 5' RACE reads with MiXCR, one row per CDR3 protein. This table holds 500,000 to 600,000 distinct CDR3 sequences, over 15% found once. Sequencing was done on a sample of PBMCs or a T cell subset sorted from them (not recorded which). The source is an adult woman who had mild COVID-19 (a few samples of this study predate the infection). Cell type and time point are not known. Both conserved end residues are part of each CDR3. The D gene is left open where the match is weak. Not all rows give a size; the values are once, few, many and, for expanded clones, a class.

v_call: TRBV12-3/TRBV12-4
d_call: NA
clone_size: NA
j_call: TRBJ1-2
cdr3_aa: CASSPNPDYGYTF
cdr3_nt: TGTGCCAGCAGTCCGAACCCCGACTATGGCTACACCTTC

v_call: TRBV7-9
d_call: NA
clone_size: few
j_call: TRBJ2-1
cdr3_aa: CASSTWPGLYNEQFF
cdr3_nt: TGTGCCAGCAGCACCTGGCCGGGTTTGTACAATGAGCAGTTCTTC

v_call: TRBV5-1
d_call: TRBD1
clone_size: once
j_call: TRBJ1-2
cdr3_aa: CASRDGTDYGYTF
cdr3_nt: TGCGCCAGCAGGGATGGGACAGACTATGGCTACACCTTC

v_call: TRBV5-1
d_call: TRBD1
clone_size: NA
j_call: TRBJ1-1
cdr3_aa: CASSSRTGDETEAFF
cdr3_nt: TGCGCCAGCAGCTCGCGGACAGGGGACGAAACTGAAGCTTTCTTT

v_call: TRBV20-1
d_call: TRBD2
clone_size: NA
j_call: TRBJ2-1
cdr3_aa: CSARDGTSGKGSYNEQFF
cdr3_nt: TGCAGTGCTAGAGACGGGACTAGCGGGAAAGGCTCCTACAATGAGCAGTTCTTC

v_call: TRBV5-1
d_call: TRBD1
clone_size: few
j_call: TRBJ1-1
cdr3_aa: CASSLGDRLDAEAFF
cdr3_nt: TGCGCCAGCAGCTTGGGGGACAGGCTTGACGCTGAAGCTTTCTTT

v_call: TRBV6-6
d_call: NA
clone_size: NA
j_call: TRBJ2-1
cdr3_aa: CASSRRVSSYNEQFF
cdr3_nt: TGTGCCAGCAGTAGAAGGGTCAGCTCCTACAATGAGCAGTTCTTC

v_call: TRBV5-1
d_call: TRBD1
clone_size: NA
j_call: TRBJ1-1
cdr3_aa: CASSSQGVSFF
cdr3_nt: TGCGCCAGCAGCTCACAGGGGGTATCTTTCTTT

v_call: TRBV20-1
d_call: TRBD1
clone_size: many
j_call: TRBJ2-3
cdr3_aa: CSAPDLDRGTDTQYF
cdr3_nt: TGCAGTGCTCCCGATTTGGACAGGGGGACAGATACGCAGTATTTT

v_call: TRBV7-6
d_call: NA
clone_size: NA
j_call: TRBJ2-1
cdr3_aa: CASSLGQGVSYNEQFF
cdr3_nt: TGTGCCAGCAGCTTAGGTCAGGGAGTTTCCTACAATGAGCAGTTCTTC

v_call: TRBV9
d_call: TRBD2
clone_size: NA
j_call: TRBJ2-7
cdr3_aa: CASGSGKYEQYF
cdr3_nt: TGTGCCAGCGGCAGCGGGAAGTACGAGCAGTACTTC

v_call: TRBV14
d_call: NA
clone_size: NA
j_call: TRBJ2-1
cdr3_aa: CASSQDYGSAPNEQFF
cdr3_nt: TGTGCCAGCAGCCAAGACTATGGGAGTGCCCCAAATGAGCAGTTCTTC

v_call: TRBV5-6
d_call: TRBD1
clone_size: few
j_call: TRBJ1-2
cdr3_aa: CASSLVGDRARGYTF
cdr3_nt: TGTGCCAGCAGCTTGGTAGGGGACAGGGCAAGAGGCTACACCTTC

v_call: TRBV25-1
d_call: NA
clone_size: few
j_call: TRBJ2-2
cdr3_aa: CASSAGFIGTGELFF
cdr3_nt: TGTGCCAGCAGTGCCGGGTTTATTGGGACCGGGGAGCTGTTTTTT

v_call: TRBV24-1
d_call: TRBD1
clone_size: NA
j_call: TRBJ2-1
cdr3_aa: CATSGADRGNYNEQFF
cdr3_nt: TGTGCCACCAGTGGGGCCGACAGGGGGAATTACAATGAGCAGTTCTTC

v_call: TRBV18
d_call: NA
clone_size: NA
j_call: TRBJ2-3
cdr3_aa: CASSKQGWTDTQYF
cdr3_nt: TGTGCCAGCTCAAAGCAGGGTTGGACAGATACGCAGTATTTT

v_call: TRBV12-3/TRBV12-4
d_call: TRBD1
clone_size: NA
j_call: TRBJ1-5
cdr3_aa: CASSPGGEWQPQHF
cdr3_nt: TGTGCCAGCAGTCCAGGGGGCGAATGGCAGCCCCAGCATTTT

v_call: TRBV29-1
d_call: NA
clone_size: few
j_call: TRBJ1-1
cdr3_aa: CSVADRGRNTEAFF
cdr3_nt: TGCAGCGTAGCCGACCGAGGACGGAACACTGAAGCTTTCTTT

v_call: TRBV5-1
d_call: NA
clone_size: few
j_call: TRBJ1-6
cdr3_aa: CASSLSGDNSPLHF
cdr3_nt: TGCGCCAGCAGCTTGTCGGGGGATAATTCACCCCTCCACTTT

v_call: TRBV20-1
d_call: NA
clone_size: NA
j_call: TRBJ2-1
cdr3_aa: CSGELYNEQFF
cdr3_nt: TGCAGTGGGGAACTCTACAATGAGCAGTTCTTC

v_call: TRBV18
d_call: NA
clone_size: few
j_call: TRBJ2-5
cdr3_aa: CASSPPVEETQYF
cdr3_nt: TGTGCCAGCTCACCACCGGTGGAAGAGACCCAGTACTTC

v_call: TRBV25-1
d_call: NA
clone_size: once
j_call: TRBJ1-1
cdr3_aa: CASSESKENTEAFF
cdr3_nt: TGTGCCAGCAGTGAATCAAAAGAGAACACTGAAGCTTTCTTT

v_call: TRBV7-9
d_call: TRBD2
clone_size: NA
j_call: TRBJ2-5
cdr3_aa: CASSRGAGGSPSSRETQYF
cdr3_nt: TGTGCCAGCAGCCGAGGTGCGGGGGGCTCTCCCTCCTCCCGAGAGACCCAGTACTTC

v_call: TRBV6-1
d_call: TRBD1
clone_size: few
j_call: TRBJ2-2
cdr3_aa: CASTLEGGTGTGELFF
cdr3_nt: TGTGCCAGCACCCTGGAGGGTGGGACAGGCACCGGGGAGCTGTTTTTT

v_call: TRBV6-6
d_call: TRBD1
clone_size: few
j_call: TRBJ2-4
cdr3_aa: CASRQGFKKNIQYF
cdr3_nt: TGTGCCAGCAGACAGGGGTTTAAGAAAAACATTCAGTACTTC

v_call: TRBV4-1
d_call: NA
clone_size: few
j_call: TRBJ1-2
cdr3_aa: CASSQEAHRNYGYTF
cdr3_nt: TGCGCCAGCAGCCAAGAAGCGCACAGGAACTATGGCTACACCTTC

v_call: TRBV27
d_call: NA
clone_size: NA
j_call: TRBJ1-5
cdr3_aa: CASTPGPYSNQPQHF
cdr3_nt: TGTGCCAGCACCCCTGGCCCGTATAGCAATCAGCCCCAGCATTTT

v_call: TRBV6-1
d_call: NA
clone_size: few
j_call: TRBJ1-1
cdr3_aa: CASSRPGTTGTPTEAFF
cdr3_nt: TGTGCCAGCAGTCGACCCGGGACCACAGGGACTCCCACTGAAGCTTTCTTT

v_call: TRBV12-3/TRBV12-4
d_call: TRBD1
clone_size: many
j_call: TRBJ2-5
cdr3_aa: CASSPDRGMPQYF
cdr3_nt: TGTGCCAGCAGTCCTGACAGGGGGATGCCCCAGTACTTC

v_call: TRBV10-3
d_call: TRBD1
clone_size: few
j_call: TRBJ2-2
cdr3_aa: CAISESTGGTGELFF
cdr3_nt: TGTGCCATCAGTGAGTCGACAGGGGGAACCGGGGAGCTGTTTTTT

v_call: TRBV15
d_call: NA
clone_size: few
j_call: TRBJ2-1
cdr3_aa: CATSRDRDSPGSNEQFF
cdr3_nt: TGTGCCACCAGCAGAGATCGGGACTCCCCGGGGTCCAATGAGCAGTTCTTC

v_call: TRBV6-2/TRBV6-3
d_call: NA
clone_size: NA
j_call: TRBJ2-5
cdr3_aa: CASSYMEERIEETQYF
cdr3_nt: TGTGCCAGCAGTTATATGGAGGAGCGGATCGAAGAGACCCAGTACTTC

v_call: TRBV19
d_call: NA
clone_size: NA
j_call: TRBJ2-7
cdr3_aa: CASSGAASYEQYF
cdr3_nt: TGTGCCAGTAGTGGTGCGGCCTCCTACGAGCAGTACTTC

v_call: TRBV6-2/TRBV6-3
d_call: TRBD2
clone_size: many
j_call: TRBJ2-1
cdr3_aa: CASSFGLAGGYEQFF
cdr3_nt: TGTGCCAGCAGTTTTGGACTAGCGGGAGGATATGAGCAGTTCTTC

v_call: TRBV19
d_call: TRBD1
clone_size: few
j_call: TRBJ2-7
cdr3_aa: CASSFAWAGGEQYF
cdr3_nt: TGTGCCAGTAGTTTCGCCTGGGCAGGGGGCGAGCAGTACTTC